This paragraph reports one T cell receptor beta chain. The CDR3 spans 15 residues. Trimming removed 7 bases at V and 1 base at J, with 15 bases between. Per the germline V gene, CDR1 is MNHNY and CDR2 is SVGAGI (reference sequence). The sample originates from a study of blood T cell repertoires in COVID-19. For the study at large: The United States, Italy and Spain were the sources of the acute and convalescent COVID-19 samples. Nucleic acid was either cDNA or gDNA, and it came from T cells, B-cell-depleted T cells, or PBMCs.

Clones were sequenced by immunoSEQ multiplex PCR, and TCRdb holds only the in-frame ones, with some missing. The table lists around 200,000 clones, around 82% of them singletons, with approximately 9% in the top ten. The chain joins TRBV6-6 to TRBJ2-3; D unclear. The sample taken for sequencing was peripheral blood. This TCR was recovered from a man aged 40-49 years with active or convalescent COVID-19. This CDR3 reads CASTQVAPGTDTQYF. CDR3 in DNA: TGTGCCAGCACCCAGGTGGCCCCGGGCACAGATACGCAGTATTTT.